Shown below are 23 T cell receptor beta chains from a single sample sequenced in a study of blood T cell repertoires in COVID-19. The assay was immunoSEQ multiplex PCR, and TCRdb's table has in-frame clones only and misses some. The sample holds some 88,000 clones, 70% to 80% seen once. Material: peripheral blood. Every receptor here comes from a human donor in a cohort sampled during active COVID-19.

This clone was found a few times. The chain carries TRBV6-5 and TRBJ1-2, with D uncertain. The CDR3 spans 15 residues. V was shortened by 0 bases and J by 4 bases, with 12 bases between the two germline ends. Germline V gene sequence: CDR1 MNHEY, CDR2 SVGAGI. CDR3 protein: CASSYSGRRTYGYTF. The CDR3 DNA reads TGTGCCAGCAGTTACTCGGGTAGGAGGACCTATGGCTACACCTTC.

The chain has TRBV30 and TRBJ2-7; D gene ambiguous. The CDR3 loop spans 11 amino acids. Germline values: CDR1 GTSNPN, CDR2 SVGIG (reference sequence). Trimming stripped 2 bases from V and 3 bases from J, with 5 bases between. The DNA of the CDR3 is TGTGCCTGGAGTTATTACTACGAGCAGTACTTC. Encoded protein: CAWSYYYEQYF. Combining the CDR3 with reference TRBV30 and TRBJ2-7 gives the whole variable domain SQTIHQWPATLVQPVGSPLSLECTVEGTSNPNLYWYRQAAGRGLQLLFYSVGIGQISSEVPQNLSASRPQDRQFILSSKKLLLSDSGFYLCAWSYYYEQYFGPGTRLTVT.

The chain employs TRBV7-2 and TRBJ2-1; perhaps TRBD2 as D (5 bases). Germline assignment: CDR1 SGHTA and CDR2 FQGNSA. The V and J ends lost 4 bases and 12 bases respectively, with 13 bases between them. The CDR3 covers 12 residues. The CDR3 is CASSYGRGGQFF. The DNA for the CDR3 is TGTGCCAGCAGCTATGGGCGCGGAGGGCAGTTCTTC.

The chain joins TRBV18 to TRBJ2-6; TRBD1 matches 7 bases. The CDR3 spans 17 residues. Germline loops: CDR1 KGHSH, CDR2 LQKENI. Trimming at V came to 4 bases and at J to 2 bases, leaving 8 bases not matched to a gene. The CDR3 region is CASSLQGFAPGANVLTF. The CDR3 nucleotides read TGTGCCAGCTCACTACAGGGGTTCGCCCCTGGGGCCAACGTCCTGACTTTC. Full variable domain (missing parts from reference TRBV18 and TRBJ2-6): NAGVMQNPRHLVRRRGQEARLRCSPMKGHSHVYWYRQLPEEGLKFMVYLQKENIIDESGMPKERFSAEFPKEGPSILRIQQVVRGDSAAYFCASSLQGFAPGANVLTFGAGSRLTVL.

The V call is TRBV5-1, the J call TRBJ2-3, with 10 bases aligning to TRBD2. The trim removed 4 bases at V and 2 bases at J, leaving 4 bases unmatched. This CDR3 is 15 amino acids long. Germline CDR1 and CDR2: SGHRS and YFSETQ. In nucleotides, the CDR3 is TGCGCCAGCAGCCAAGCGGGGGGGCCCACAGATACGCAGTATTTT. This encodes CASSQAGGPTDTQYF.

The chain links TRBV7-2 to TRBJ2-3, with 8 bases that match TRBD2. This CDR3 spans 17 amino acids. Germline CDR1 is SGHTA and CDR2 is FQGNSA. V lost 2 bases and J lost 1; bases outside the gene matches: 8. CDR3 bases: TGTGCCAGCAGCTTATTCTCCCCAGCGGGGGGCACAGATACGCAGTATTTT. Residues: CASSLFSPAGGTDTQYF.

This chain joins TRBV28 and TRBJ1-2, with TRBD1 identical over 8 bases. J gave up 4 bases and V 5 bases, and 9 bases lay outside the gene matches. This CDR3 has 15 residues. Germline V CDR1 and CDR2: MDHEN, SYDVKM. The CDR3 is CASSPPQGAGYGYTF. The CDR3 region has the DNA TGTGCCAGCAGTCCACCCCAGGGGGCCGGCTATGGCTACACCTTC.

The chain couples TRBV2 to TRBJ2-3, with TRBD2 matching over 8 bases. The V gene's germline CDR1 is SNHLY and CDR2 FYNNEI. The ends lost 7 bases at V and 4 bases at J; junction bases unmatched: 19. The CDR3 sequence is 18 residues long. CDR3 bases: TGTGCCAGCAACGGGGGGATAGCGGGATCGGTCTGGTCAGATACGCAGTATTTT. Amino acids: CASNGGIAGSVWSDTQYF.

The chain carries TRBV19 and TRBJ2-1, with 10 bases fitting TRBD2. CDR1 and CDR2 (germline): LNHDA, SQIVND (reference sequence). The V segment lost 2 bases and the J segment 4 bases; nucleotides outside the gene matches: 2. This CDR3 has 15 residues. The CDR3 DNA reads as TGTGCCAGTAGTATATGGACTAGCGGATACAATGAGCAGTTCTTC. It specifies CASSIWTSGYNEQFF.

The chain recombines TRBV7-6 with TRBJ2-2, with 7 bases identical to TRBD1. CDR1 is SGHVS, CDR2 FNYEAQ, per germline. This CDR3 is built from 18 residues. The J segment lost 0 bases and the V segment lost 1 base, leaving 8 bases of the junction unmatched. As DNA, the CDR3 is TGTGCCAGCAGCTTAGATAGGACAGGCGTATCGAACACCGGGGAGCTGTTTTTT. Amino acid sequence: CASSLDRTGVSNTGELFF.

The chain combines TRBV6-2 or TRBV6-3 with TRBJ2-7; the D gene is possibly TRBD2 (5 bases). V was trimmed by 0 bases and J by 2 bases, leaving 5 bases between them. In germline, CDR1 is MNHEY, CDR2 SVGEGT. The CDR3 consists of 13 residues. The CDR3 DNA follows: TGTGCCAGCAGTTACTCGCGGGCCTACGAGCAGTACTTC. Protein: CASSYSRAYEQYF.

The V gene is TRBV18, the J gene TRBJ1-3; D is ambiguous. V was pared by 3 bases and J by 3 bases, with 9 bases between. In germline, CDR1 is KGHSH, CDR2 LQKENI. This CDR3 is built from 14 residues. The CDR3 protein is CASSPEQSGNTIYF. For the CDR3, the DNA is TGTGCCAGCTCACCGGAGCAAAGTGGAAACACCATATATTTT.

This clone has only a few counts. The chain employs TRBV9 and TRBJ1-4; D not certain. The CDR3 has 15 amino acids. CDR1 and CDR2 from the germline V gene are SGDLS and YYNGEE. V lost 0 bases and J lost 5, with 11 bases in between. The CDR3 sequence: CASSVGTGWNEKLFF. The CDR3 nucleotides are TGTGCCAGCAGCGTAGGGACTGGATGGAATGAAAAACTGTTTTTT.

CDR3 coding DNA: TGTGCCAGCAGCCCTGAGGGATCCAGTATAAACACTGAAGCTTTCTTT. It yields the protein CASSPEGSSINTEAFF. The chain has TRBV6-2 or TRBV6-3 and TRBJ1-1; D remains unclear. Looked up from germline, CDR1 is MNHEY and CDR2 is SVGEGT. V was cut by 6 bases and J by 2 bases, with 19 bases left in between. The CDR3 spans 16 residues.

This CDR3 reads CASSEFGTGGSYEQYF. CDR3 bases: TGTGCCAGCAGTGAGTTCGGGACAGGGGGGTCCTACGAGCAGTACTTC. The chain employs TRBV2 and TRBJ2-7; 11 positions match TRBD1. Trimming at V came to 3 bases and at J to 1 base, leaving 5 bases not matched to a gene. Germline CDR1 SNHLY, CDR2 FYNNEI. This CDR3 has 16 residues.

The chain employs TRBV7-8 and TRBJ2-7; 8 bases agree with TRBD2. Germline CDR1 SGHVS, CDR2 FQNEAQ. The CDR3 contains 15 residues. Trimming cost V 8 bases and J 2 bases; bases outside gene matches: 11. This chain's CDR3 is CASATGLAGTYEQYF. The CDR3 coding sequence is TGTGCCAGCGCAACCGGGCTAGCGGGCACCTACGAGCAGTACTTC. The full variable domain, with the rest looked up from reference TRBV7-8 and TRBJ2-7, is GAGVSQSPRYKVAKRGQDVALRCDPISGHVSLFWYQQALGQGPEFLTYFQNEAQLDKSGLPSDRFFAERPEGSVSTLKIQRTQQEDSAVYLCASATGLAGTYEQYFGPGTRLTVT.

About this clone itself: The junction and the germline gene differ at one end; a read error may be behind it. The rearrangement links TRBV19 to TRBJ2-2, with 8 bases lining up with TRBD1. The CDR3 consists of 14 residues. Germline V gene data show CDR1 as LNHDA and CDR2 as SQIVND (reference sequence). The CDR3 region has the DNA TGCGCGGGGCAGGGGGCATGGAACACCGGGGAGCTGTTTTTT. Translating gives CAGQGAWNTGELFF.

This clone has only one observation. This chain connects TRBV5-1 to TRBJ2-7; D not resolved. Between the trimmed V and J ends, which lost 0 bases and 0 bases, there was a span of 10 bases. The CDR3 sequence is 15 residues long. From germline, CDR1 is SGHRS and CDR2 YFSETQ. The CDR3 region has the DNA TGCGCCAGCAGCTTGGAGTGGTCCGGCTCCTACGAGCAGTACTTC. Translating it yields CASSLEWSGSYEQYF.

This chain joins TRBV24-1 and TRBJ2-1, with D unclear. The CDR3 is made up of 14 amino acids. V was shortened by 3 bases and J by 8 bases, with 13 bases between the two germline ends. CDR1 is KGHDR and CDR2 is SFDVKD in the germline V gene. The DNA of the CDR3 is TGTGCCACCAGTGATCGCTTGCGGTCGCATGAGCAGTTCTTC. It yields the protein CATSDRLRSHEQFF.

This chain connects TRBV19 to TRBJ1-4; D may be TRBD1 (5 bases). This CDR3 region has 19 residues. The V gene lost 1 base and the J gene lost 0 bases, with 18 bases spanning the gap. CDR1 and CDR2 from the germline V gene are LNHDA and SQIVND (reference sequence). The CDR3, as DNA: TGTGCCAGTAGTATAGGTCAGATGAGGGGAGGGACAACTAATGAAAAACTGTTTTTT. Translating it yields CASSIGQMRGGTTNEKLFF.

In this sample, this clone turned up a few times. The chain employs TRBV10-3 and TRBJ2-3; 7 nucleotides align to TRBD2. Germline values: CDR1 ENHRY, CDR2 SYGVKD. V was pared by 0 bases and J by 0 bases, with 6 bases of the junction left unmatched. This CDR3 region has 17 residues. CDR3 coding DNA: TGTGCCATCAGTGAGTCTTTAATAGCGGGTAGCACAGATACGCAGTATTTT. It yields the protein CAISESLIAGSTDTQYF.

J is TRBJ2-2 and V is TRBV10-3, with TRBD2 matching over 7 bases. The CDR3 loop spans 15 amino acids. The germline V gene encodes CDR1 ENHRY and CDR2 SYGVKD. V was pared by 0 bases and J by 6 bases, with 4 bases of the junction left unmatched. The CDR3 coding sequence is TGTGCCATCAGTGAGTCGAGCGGGGCCGCCGGGGAGCTGTTTTTT. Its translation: CAISESSGAAGELFF.

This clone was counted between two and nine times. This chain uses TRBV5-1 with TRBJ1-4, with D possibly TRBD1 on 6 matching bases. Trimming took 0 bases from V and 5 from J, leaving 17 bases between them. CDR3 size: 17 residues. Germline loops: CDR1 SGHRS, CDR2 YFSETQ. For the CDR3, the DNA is TGCGCCAGCAGCTTGGTAGGGGCGACAGGCGGAAATGAAAAACTGTTTTTT. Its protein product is CASSLVGATGGNEKLFF. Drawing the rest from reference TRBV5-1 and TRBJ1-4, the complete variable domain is KAGVTQTPRYLIKTRGQQVTLSCSPISGHRSVSWYQQTPGQGLQFLFEYFSETQRNKGNFPGRFSGRQFSNSRSEMNVSTLELGDSALYLCASSLVGATGGNEKLFFGSGTQLSVL.